These 26 T cell receptor beta chains came from one sample sequenced in a study of PD-L1 blockade in urothelial cancer. Libraries were prepared by immunoSEQ multiplex PCR; TCRdb keeps only in-frame clonotypes and omits some of them. The data hold more than 55,000 clones, with 85% to 90% observed a single time. The specimen comprised PBMCs, sampled around atezolizumab (anti-PD-L1) treatment. These receptors were collected from a man aged 50-60 years with urothelial cancer.

This clone is a singleton in its sample. The chain employs TRBV5-1 and TRBJ1-2, with D possibly TRBD1 on 5 matching bases. The CDR3 has 15 amino acids. Germline-derived CDR1 and CDR2 are SGHRS and YFSETQ. The CDR3 loop reads CASAGREGANYGYTF. The CDR3 coding sequence is TGCGCTTCGGCGGGCAGGGAGGGAGCTAACTATGGCTACACCTTC.

The rearrangement links TRBV15 to TRBJ2-7; D perhaps matches TRBD2 (6 bases). The CDR3 spans 15 residues. The germline gives CDR1 LNHNV, CDR2 YYDKDF (reference sequence). V lost 0 bases and J lost 5, with 14 bases in between. CDR3 nucleotide sequence: TGTGCCACCAGCAGAGATTGGGGGGAGTTCCACGAGCAGTACTTC. Its protein is CATSRDWGEFHEQYF.

The V and J genes are TRBV19 and TRBJ2-1; D is perhaps TRBD1 (6 bases). Trimming shortened V by 5 bases and J by 3 bases, and 11 bases separated the two germline ends. CDR3 length: 14 amino acids. CDR1 LNHDA and CDR2 SQIVND come from the germline V gene (reference sequence). CDR3 loop: CASSPPGHYNEQFF. In DNA form, the CDR3 reads TGTGCCAGTAGTCCTCCGGGACACTACAATGAGCAGTTCTTC.

In its sample, this clone was seen once. The V and J genes are TRBV9 and TRBJ1-4; possible D gene TRBD1, 6 bases. CDR1 is SGDLS and CDR2 is YYNGEE in the germline V gene. With 4 bases removed from V and 2 bases from J, the gap between germline ends came to 9 bases. The CDR3 spans 14 residues. The CDR3 sequence: CASSLQGTNEKLFF. The CDR3 nucleotides are TGTGCCAGCAGCCTACAGGGTACTAATGAAAAACTGTTTTTT.

This rearrangement joins TRBV28 to TRBJ1-5; a weak D match, TRBD1 (5 bases). The CDR3 is 12 residues long. In germline, CDR1 is MDHEN, CDR2 SYDVKM. V lost 8 bases and J lost 7, with 12 bases in between. The CDR3 DNA reads as TGTGCCAGCCTGCAGGGCAGGCAGCCCCAGCATTTT. This encodes CASLQGRQPQHF.

The chain joins TRBV7-2 to TRBJ2-1; 8 positions agree with TRBD2. This CDR3 is 16 amino acids long. Germline V CDR1 and CDR2: SGHTA, FQGNSA. Trimming removed 2 bases from V and 5 bases from J; junction bases left unmatched: 8. The CDR3 sequence: CASSLLAGIPNNEQFF. The CDR3 nucleotides are TGTGCCAGCAGCTTACTAGCGGGTATACCCAACAATGAGCAGTTCTTC.

The rearrangement uses TRBV27 and TRBJ2-3, with TRBD2 matching over 11 bases. CDR1 MNHEY and CDR2 SMNVEV come from the germline V gene (reference sequence). This CDR3 has 16 residues. Losses at the gene ends were 4 bases for V and 2 bases for J; bases not matched to a gene: 5. The DNA for the CDR3 is TGTGCCAGCAGTTCGGGACTAGCGGTTAACACAGATACGCAGTATTTT. As protein: CASSSGLAVNTDTQYF.

This chain joins TRBV7-8 and TRBJ2-7; weak D call: TRBD1 (6 bases). This CDR3 is 17 amino acids long. The V gene's germline CDR1 is SGHVS and CDR2 FQNEAQ. Trimming took 5 bases from V and 2 from J, leaving 22 bases between them. The CDR3 is CASSIGTFTPTPYEQYF. The CDR3 DNA follows: TGTGCCAGCAGCATCGGGACATTTACTCCGACTCCCTACGAGCAGTACTTC.

V and J are TRBV9 and TRBJ2-7; D is perhaps TRBD2 (5 bases). Germline V lookup: CDR1 SGDLS, CDR2 YYNGEE. CDR3 length equals 17 residues. V was trimmed by 0 bases and J by 2 bases, leaving 18 bases between them. Here the CDR3 DNA reads TGTGCCAGCAGCGTAGCCCCCCGGACTCGAGCGGCCTACGAGCAGTACTTC. Encoded protein: CASSVAPRTRAAYEQYF.

The chain links TRBV5-1 to TRBJ2-7, with 7 bases identical to TRBD1. V dropped 4 bases and J dropped 3; count of bases not matched to a gene: 7. CDR1 is SGHRS and CDR2 is YFSETQ in the germline V gene. The CDR3 runs to 14 residues. CDR3 nucleotide sequence: TGCGCCAGCAGCCGGGACAGCAATAACTACGAGCAGTACTTC. Encoded protein: CASSRDSNNYEQYF.

The chain links TRBV6-4 to TRBJ2-7; no definite D call. From germline, CDR1 is MRHNA and CDR2 SNTAGT. The germline V and J ends were trimmed by 7 bases and 2 bases, with 15 bases remaining between them. CDR3 length equals 14 residues. CDR3 protein: CASTQRVAAYEQYF. In nucleotides, the CDR3 is TGTGCCAGCACCCAGAGAGTAGCAGCCTACGAGCAGTACTTC.

This clone occurred once. The CDR3 DNA is TGTGCCAGTAGTAGGGGGGGACTATATGGGAATGAGCAGTTCTTC. It codes for CASSRGGLYGNEQFF. The rearrangement uses TRBV19 and TRBJ2-1, with 7 bases that match TRBD2. Germline V gene data show CDR1 as LNHDA and CDR2 as SQIVND (reference sequence). After removal of 4 bases from V and 7 bases from J, the junction contained 10 bases not matched to a gene. This CDR3 spans 15 amino acids.

The J gene is TRBJ2-1, the V gene TRBV28; 12 nucleotides match TRBD2. Unmatched junction bases numbered 15, after V lost 3 bases and J lost 0 bases. CDR1 MDHEN and CDR2 SYDVKM come from the germline V gene. CDR3 length: 21 residues. CDR3 amino acids: CASSFPRTSGNVLGSYNEQFF. CDR3 DNA sequence: TGTGCCAGCAGTTTCCCTCGGACTAGCGGGAATGTTTTAGGCTCCTACAATGAGCAGTTCTTC.

This sequence joins TRBV5-6 and TRBJ2-3; D might be TRBD1 (5 bases). The CDR3 length is 16 residues. Trimming stripped 2 bases from V and 4 bases from J, with 17 bases between. The germline CDR1 and CDR2 sequences are SGHDT and YYEEEE. In nucleotides, the CDR3 is TGTGCCAGCAGCTTAACTGGCAGGGTGGGCCCAGATACGCAGTATTTT. Protein sequence: CASSLTGRVGPDTQYF.

The rearrangement links TRBV7-3 to TRBJ2-2; a weak D match, TRBD1 (7 bases). The CDR3 consists of 15 residues. CDR1 SGHTA and CDR2 FQGTGA come from the germline V gene. V lost 2 bases to trimming and J lost 5 bases, with 12 bases between them. The DNA of the CDR3 is TGTGCCAGCAGCTTAGGGGCAGGGGGGACCGGGGAGCTGTTTTTT. Encoded protein: CASSLGAGGTGELFF.

This chain connects TRBV2 to TRBJ2-2; TRBD1 aligns across 8 bases. Germline V gene sequence: CDR1 SNHLY, CDR2 FYNNEI. The CDR3 is made up of 13 amino acids. Unmatched junction bases numbered 7, after V lost 10 bases and J lost 6 bases. CDR3 DNA: TGTGCCATCCAGGGGGCGTTCGCCGGGGAGCTGTTTTTT. Residues: CAIQGAFAGELFF.

This chain uses TRBV6-6 with TRBJ2-5; tentatively, D is TRBD1 (5 bases). The CDR3 is 13 residues long. V gave up 6 bases and J gave up 0 bases, with 8 bases separating them. CDR1 and CDR2 (germline): MNHNY, SVGAGI (reference sequence). This CDR3 reads CASRRTNQETQYF. The CDR3 nucleotides read TGTGCCAGCAGGAGGACAAACCAAGAGACCCAGTACTTC.

This sequence joins TRBV7-9 and TRBJ2-3, with 8 bases that match TRBD1. The length of the CDR3 is 16 residues. Germline V lookup: CDR1 SEHNR, CDR2 FQNEAQ (reference sequence). With 5 bases clipped from V and 1 base from J, the junction kept 8 bases outside the gene matches. The DNA of the CDR3 is TGTGCCAGCAGCACCTGGACAGGGCGGGGCACAGATACGCAGTATTTT. This codes for CASSTWTGRGTDTQYF.

V is TRBV2 and J is TRBJ2-5; TRBD2 aligns across 13 bases. The CDR3 totals 15 residues. With 6 bases clipped from V and 1 base from J, the junction kept 2 bases outside the gene matches. CDR1 SNHLY and CDR2 FYNNEI come from the germline V gene. CDR3 in DNA: TGTGCCAGCAGGGGACTAGCGGGACCCCAAGAGACCCAGTACTTC. Its translation is CASRGLAGPQETQYF.

This clone was picked up many times. The sample contains more than one DNA sequence encoding this CDR3. CDR3 residues: CASSLAREQFF. The CDR3 DNA is TGTGCCAGCAGCTTAGCCCGGGAGCAGTTCTTC. This rearrangement joins TRBV7-9 to TRBJ2-1; D is ambiguous. CDR1 is SEHNR, CDR2 FQNEAQ, per germline (reference sequence). V was shortened by 0 bases and J by 10 bases, with 4 bases between the two germline ends. The CDR3 runs 11 residues.

This clone was detected once. This chain links TRBV9 with TRBJ1-3, with a tentative D call TRBD1 (6 bases). CDR1 SGDLS and CDR2 YYNGEE come from the germline V gene. The length of the CDR3 is 15 residues. The V and J ends lost 4 bases and 4 bases respectively, with 15 bases between them. CDR3 residues: CASSRGGQEGNTIYF. In DNA, the CDR3 is TGTGCCAGCAGCAGGGGGGGGCAAGAGGGAAACACCATATATTTT.

The J gene is TRBJ2-1, the V gene TRBV7-8; D might be TRBD2 (5 bases). CDR1 and CDR2 (germline): SGHVS, FQNEAQ. With 8 bases removed from V and 7 bases from J, the gap between germline ends came to 15 bases. The CDR3 runs 13 residues. This chain's CDR3 is CASERGIGNEQFF. The CDR3 DNA is TGTGCCAGCGAGAGAGGGATAGGTAATGAGCAGTTCTTC.

The chain is built from TRBV2 and TRBJ1-2; 7 bases fit TRBD1. The trim removed 2 bases at V and 3 bases at J, leaving 3 bases unmatched. This CDR3 has 14 residues. CDR1 SNHLY and CDR2 FYNNEI come from the germline V gene. CDR3 residues: CASSETQGDYGYTF. CDR3 DNA: TGTGCCAGCAGTGAAACGCAGGGGGACTATGGCTACACCTTC.

The rearrangement links TRBV2 to TRBJ1-6; 9 nucleotides align to TRBD1. V shed 7 bases and J 8 bases; nucleotides not matched to a gene: 6. Germline assignment: CDR1 SNHLY and CDR2 FYNNEI. This CDR3 is 14 amino acids long. The CDR3 spells CASIQGDRDSPLHF. CDR3 nucleotide sequence: TGTGCCAGCATCCAAGGGGACAGGGATTCACCCCTCCACTTT.

The chain is built from TRBV10-2 and TRBJ2-1; no reliable D call. The CDR3 totals 14 residues. Germline CDR1 and CDR2: WSHSY and SAAADI. V was clipped by 0 bases and J by 4 bases, with 7 bases between them. CDR3 in DNA: TGCGCCAGCAGTGAGTCGGCAGGATACAATGAGCAGTTCTTC. Its protein is CASSESAGYNEQFF.

This clone was counted a few times. The genes are TRBV6-1 and TRBJ1-2; possible D gene TRBD1, 5 bases. With 1 base removed from V and 0 bases from J, the gap between germline ends came to 12 bases. CDR3 size: 16 residues. Germline CDR1 and CDR2: MNHNS and SASEGT. The CDR3 DNA is TGTGCCAGCAGTGAAGAAGTTGGCAGGGCTAACTATGGCTACACCTTC. Amino acid sequence: CASSEEVGRANYGYTF.